The source of this T cell receptor beta chain is a study of CD8+CD57+ T cells in acquired aplastic anemia. Profiling of TCR beta VDJ combinations and CDR3 sequences used genomic DNA as template. TCRdb processed the reads anew with MiXCR; each CDR3 protein has one entry. In the table there are 68,000 or so distinct CDR3 sequences, 45% to 55% of which are singletons. The table lists this clonotype with many counts. The CDR3 loop spans 18 amino acids. The V end was cut by 5 bases, the J end by 0 bases, with 17 bases between. Germline assignment: CDR1 SGHAT and CDR2 FQNNGV. The J gene is TRBJ1-6, the V gene TRBV11-2; no reliable D call. This receptor was taken from a human donor in good health, serving as a control. The sequencing input was sorted CD4+, CD8+, or CD8+CD57+ T cells (not recorded which) from PBMCs. CDR3 residues: CASSPPALTSSYNSPLHF. CDR3 in DNA: TGTGCCAGCAGCCCACCAGCCCTCACGAGCTCCTATAATTCACCCCTCCACTTT. Together with reference TRBV11-2 and TRBJ1-6, the CDR3 gives the full variable domain: EAGVAQSPRYKIIEKRQSVAFWCNPISGHATLYWYQQILGQGPKLLIQFQNNGVVDDSQLPKDRFSAERLKGVDSTLKIQPAKLEDSAVYLCASSPPALTSSYNSPLHFGNGTRLTVT.